This T cell receptor (beta chain) was sequenced for a study of T-cell reconstitution after alpha-beta-depleted transplantation in children (dated by TCRdb to the mid-2010s). As for the study more broadly: Using TCR repertoire profiling, the study quantitatively followed how T-cell immune reconstitution unfolded in children after TCRalphabeta/CD19-depleted allogeneic hematopoietic cell transplantation.

The table lists this clonotype with a few counts. This clone's antigen is unknown. Per-base qualities were not stored, and no clone one base away is much larger. The CDR3 holds 14 amino acids from the cysteine to the phenylalanine. Only CDR3 DNA remains: 42 bases, in frame from the first base. The germline V gene supplies CDR1 LGHNA and CDR2 YNFKEQ. The junction carries 10 bases between V and J, which are trimmed by 5 bases and 2 bases respectively. The library was generated by PCR. These reads were obtained on an Illumina HiSeq 2500. TCR libraries were prepared with molecular barcoding, using unique molecular identifiers to normalize TCRbeta repertoire quantification. TCRdb itself trimmed the public reads at Q25 with fastp, ran MiXCR and retained productive beta chains. When rows share a CDR3 protein, they turn into one entry using the most common DNA and genes. This sample has roughly 610,000 distinct CDR3 sequences in its table, and 10% of those were observed once. The ten largest clones represent less than 4.5% of the sample.

The receptor was derived from a human donor who donated a stem cell graft to a child with acute myeloid leukemia. The V and J genes are TRBV4-2 and TRBJ2-1; the D gene assignment is ambiguous. The material was PBMCs from the stem cell graft donor, obtained from the stem cell graft. The nucleotide sequence is TGTGCCAGCAGCGCCCCGATGGCCTACAATGAGCAGTTCTTC. It is translated as CASSAPMAYNEQFF.